Listed here are 29 T cell receptor beta chains from one sample, sequenced in a study of T cell responses to AZD1222 COVID-19 vaccine. TCRdb keeps only in-frame clones here, not all; method: immunoSEQ multiplex PCR. Of over 120,000 clones in the sample, roughly nine tenths were seen once. The sample was peripheral blood, taken 28 days after the second AZD1222 dose. These receptors all come from an adult who received the AZD1222 COVID-19 vaccine.

The rearrangement uses TRBV21-1 and TRBJ2-7; the table's D call of TRBD2 was not tested on the DNA. TRBV21-1 is annotated as a pseudogene. CDR3 length: 12 amino acids. CDR3 in amino acids: CASTPGVGEQYF. The CDR3 DNA is TGTGCCAGCACCCCGGGGGTAGGCGAGCAGTACTTC.

As for this clone: Other DNA sequences in this sample translate to the same CDR3. The genes are TRBV24-1 and TRBJ1-5; no firm D call. Per the germline V gene, CDR1 is KGHDR and CDR2 is SFDVKD. This CDR3 is 12 amino acids long. V was shortened by 4 bases and J by 3 bases, with 3 bases between the two germline ends. CDR3 sequence reads: CATSDLNQPQHF. The CDR3, as DNA: TGTGCCACCAGTGACCTCAATCAGCCCCAGCATTTT.

The J gene is TRBJ2-1, the V gene TRBV19; tentative D call: TRBD2 (6 bases). The CDR3 is 14 residues long. Trimming removed 7 bases at V and 0 bases at J, with 10 bases between. Per germline, CDR1 LNHDA and CDR2 SQIVND (reference sequence). The CDR3 coding sequence is TGTGCCAGTATGCCCGGGAGCTCCTACAATGAGCAGTTCTTC. It yields the protein CASMPGSSYNEQFF.

The J gene is TRBJ1-4, the V gene TRBV30, with 10 positions matching TRBD1. The CDR3 covers 14 residues. V shed 2 bases and J 5 bases; nucleotides not matched to a gene: 2. Germline lookup yields CDR1 GTSNPN and CDR2 SVGIG (reference sequence). The CDR3 loop is CAWSLGQGNEKLFF. The DNA of the CDR3 is TGTGCCTGGAGTCTGGGACAGGGGAATGAAAAACTGTTTTTT.

This rearrangement joins TRBV6-5 to TRBJ2-5, with 7 bases fitting TRBD1. V trimming: 2 bases; J trimming: 0 bases; junction bases outside the gene matches: 3. The CDR3 sequence is 15 residues long. Per the germline V gene, CDR1 is MNHEY and CDR2 is SVGAGI. This chain's CDR3 is CASSYRGQNQETQYF. As DNA, the CDR3 is TGTGCCAGCAGTTACAGGGGACAGAACCAAGAGACCCAGTACTTC.

The rearrangement links TRBV18 to TRBJ1-4; D possibly corresponds to TRBD1 (5 bases). The V end lost 4 bases, the J end lost 2 bases, and 11 bases lay between the germline ends. Germline V gene data show CDR1 as KGHSH and CDR2 as LQKENI. The CDR3 consists of 15 residues. For the CDR3, the DNA is TGTGCCAGCTCACGGTCTGGGACGACTAATGAAAAACTGTTTTTT. This codes for CASSRSGTTNEKLFF.

The chain has TRBV27 and TRBJ1-1; D is unresolved. The germline gives CDR1 MNHEY, CDR2 SMNVEV (reference sequence). The CDR3 covers 13 residues. V lost 3 bases to trimming and J lost 7 bases, with 12 bases between them. In DNA form, the CDR3 reads TGTGCCAGCAGTTTTACCTGGGTGGATGAAGCTTTCTTT. Amino acid sequence: CASSFTWVDEAFF.

The V and J genes are TRBV3-1 (or the pseudogene TRBV3-2) and TRBJ2-7; no reliable D call. The CDR3 spans 16 residues. The V end was cut by 0 bases, the J end by 0 bases, with 12 bases between. The germline gives CDR1 LGHDT, CDR2 YNNKEL (reference sequence). CDR3: CASSQDPYRLSYEQYF. Written as DNA, the CDR3 is TGTGCCAGCAGCCAAGATCCGTACCGACTCTCCTACGAGCAGTACTTC.

This clone was counted a single time. This chain joins TRBV19 and TRBJ2-3; D remains unclear. The CDR3 covers 12 residues. V dropped 3 bases and J dropped 6 bases, with 7 bases sitting between them. CDR1 is LNHDA, CDR2 SQIVND, per germline (reference sequence). CDR3 sequence (DNA): TGTGCCAGTAGTATTCGCTCGGATACGCAGTATTTT. This encodes CASSIRSDTQYF.

The gene calls are TRBV28 and TRBJ1-1; D remains unclear. This CDR3 contains 14 residues. V was cut by 2 bases and J by 0 bases, with 7 bases left in between. Germline-derived CDR1 and CDR2 are MDHEN and SYDVKM. CDR3 region: CASSLSSMNTEAFF. CDR3 sequence (DNA): TGTGCCAGCAGTTTAAGTTCAATGAACACTGAAGCTTTCTTT.

This clone was recorded once. The genes are TRBV7-6 and TRBJ1-4; 7 bases are shared with TRBD1. Germline trimming cut 3 bases from V and 10 bases from J; bases unmatched to any gene: 14. The CDR3 is 16 amino acids. Germline CDR1 and CDR2: SGHVS and FNYEAQ. The CDR3 nucleotides are TGTGCCAGCAGCTTCACCCTCAGCCGACAGGGAGGAAAACTGTTTTTT. Protein sequence: CASSFTLSRQGGKLFF.

This chain uses TRBV29-1 with TRBJ2-3, with D unclear. Germline values: CDR1 SQVTM, CDR2 ANQGSEA. The CDR3 extends over 13 amino acids. The V gene lost 0 bases and the J gene lost 6 bases, with 10 bases spanning the gap. CDR3 loop: CSVEDRPGDTQYF. CDR3 sequence (DNA): TGCAGCGTTGAAGATCGGCCCGGGGATACGCAGTATTTT.

The V and J genes are TRBV30 and TRBJ1-3; weak D call: TRBD1 (6 bases). The germline gives CDR1 GTSNPN, CDR2 SVGIG (reference sequence). The CDR3 length is 12 residues. Trimming took 5 bases from V and 4 from J, leaving 9 bases between them. The CDR3 nucleotides read TGTGCCTGGCAGGGGTTAGGAAACACCATATATTTT. It codes for CAWQGLGNTIYF.

The chain links TRBV24-1 to TRBJ1-1; D gene uncertain. This CDR3 spans 13 amino acids. CDR1 KGHDR and CDR2 SFDVKD come from the germline V gene. V gave up 0 bases and J gave up 11 bases, with 12 bases separating them. In DNA form, the CDR3 reads TGTGCCACCAGTGATTTGCAATCTGGGAACGCTTTCTTT. It encodes CATSDLQSGNAFF.

This clone was observed once. This chain uses TRBV5-1 with TRBJ1-1; a weak D match, TRBD1 (5 bases). Trimming stripped 2 bases from V and 4 bases from J, with 6 bases between. Germline V lookup: CDR1 SGHRS, CDR2 YFSETQ. This CDR3 has 12 residues. Here the CDR3 DNA reads TGCGCCAGCAGCTTCGGGGGCACTGAAGCTTTCTTT. Amino acids: CASSFGGTEAFF.

This clone has just one count. This chain connects TRBV5-1 to TRBJ1-4, with D possibly matching TRBD1 (6 bases). Germline values: CDR1 SGHRS, CDR2 YFSETQ. The V end was cut by 3 bases, the J end by 8 bases, with 14 bases between. The CDR3 is made up of 14 amino acids. The CDR3 sequence is CASSSRTDGEKLFF. CDR3 bases: TGCGCCAGCAGCTCGCGGACAGACGGAGAAAAACTGTTTTTT.

The chain recombines TRBV6-2 or TRBV6-3 with TRBJ1-1, with unresolved D. CDR1 and CDR2 (germline): MNHEY, SVGEGT. The CDR3 is made up of 16 amino acids. Trimming removed 0 bases from V and 1 base from J, with 12 bases in between. The CDR3 sequence: CASSYSMGYGNTEAFF. The CDR3 nucleotides are TGTGCCAGCAGTTACTCGATGGGATACGGGAACACTGAAGCTTTCTTT.

V usage is TRBV14 and J usage is TRBJ2-3; 7 bases align to TRBD2. This CDR3 comprises 16 residues. V trimming: 5 bases; J trimming: 12 bases; junction bases outside the gene matches: 20. The germline V gene encodes CDR1 SGHDN and CDR2 FVKESK. CDR3 amino acids: CASSGRAGMGPGIQYF. CDR3 coding DNA: TGTGCCAGCAGCGGCCGAGCGGGGATGGGCCCGGGAATCCAGTATTTT.

The chain uses TRBV18 and TRBJ2-7; 10 bases are a match to TRBD1. The J segment lost 5 bases and the V segment lost 2 bases, leaving 3 bases of the junction unmatched. This CDR3 has 14 amino acids. Germline CDR1 reads KGHSH; CDR2 reads LQKENI. Written as DNA, the CDR3 is TGTGCCAGCTCACCATGGGACAGGGGCAACGAGCAGTACTTC. This gives the protein CASSPWDRGNEQYF. Filled out from reference TRBV18 and TRBJ2-7, the complete variable domain reads NAGVMQNPRHLVRRRGQEARLRCSPMKGHSHVYWYRQLPEEGLKFMVYLQKENIIDESGMPKERFSAEFPKEGPSILRIQQVVRGDSAAYFCASSPWDRGNEQYFGPGTRLTVT.

The chain is built from TRBV11-3 and TRBJ2-1, with TRBD2 matching over 8 bases. Germline V gene data show CDR1 as SGHNT and CDR2 as YENEEA. This CDR3 has 15 amino acids. V trimming: 5 bases; J trimming: 6 bases; junction bases outside the gene matches: 9. The CDR3 DNA reads as TGTGCCAGCAGCCCCGATAGCGGGGAGATCAATGAGCAGTTCTTC. The encoded protein is CASSPDSGEINEQFF.

The chain carries TRBV2 and TRBJ1-4; tentatively, D is TRBD1 (5 bases). CDR3 length equals 15 residues. Germline CDR1 SNHLY, CDR2 FYNNEI. Trimming pared 1 base from V and 5 bases from J, leaving 11 bases between. The CDR3 protein is CASSEEARANEKLFF. The CDR3 region has the DNA TGTGCCAGCAGTGAAGAGGCCAGGGCGAATGAAAAACTGTTTTTT.

The chain recombines TRBV19 with TRBJ1-5; TRBD1 aligns across 8 bases. Germline V lookup: CDR1 LNHDA, CDR2 SQIVND (reference sequence). The V segment lost 3 bases and the J segment 0 bases; nucleotides outside the gene matches: 4. The CDR3 extends over 16 amino acids. CDR3 bases: TGTGCCAGTAGTATCCGTCAGGGGGCTAGCAATCAGCCCCAGCATTTT. Translation gives CASSIRQGASNQPQHF.

The genes are TRBV7-9 and TRBJ1-4, with D possibly matching TRBD1 (5 bases). The CDR3 extends over 13 amino acids. Trimming pared 5 bases from V and 6 bases from J, leaving 10 bases between. CDR1 SEHNR and CDR2 FQNEAQ come from the germline V gene (reference sequence). In nucleotides, the CDR3 is TGTGCCAGCAGCAGGGGTGTGGATGAAAAACTGTTTTTT. It encodes CASSRGVDEKLFF.

The chain is built from TRBV19 and TRBJ1-3; D is unresolved. The CDR3 has 14 residues. The V gene lost 8 bases and the J gene lost 1 base, with 12 bases spanning the gap. Germline lookup yields CDR1 LNHDA and CDR2 SQIVND (reference sequence). The CDR3 region is CASRGVGSGNTIYF. The CDR3 DNA follows: TGTGCCAGTCGCGGGGTGGGGTCTGGAAACACCATATATTTT. Looking up the rest from reference TRBV19 and TRBJ1-3 gives the full variable domain: DGGITQSPKYLFRKEGQNVTLSCEQNLNHDAMYWYRQDPGQGLRLIYYSQIVNDFQKGDIAEGYSVSREKKESFPLTVTSAQKNPTAFYLCASRGVGSGNTIYFGEGSWLTVV.

The CDR3 loop is CASSERRYEQYF. In DNA form, the CDR3 reads TGTGCCAGCAGCGAAAGAAGGTACGAGCAGTACTTC. The chain combines TRBV11-2 with TRBJ2-7; D remains unclear. The CDR3 consists of 12 residues. Germline-derived CDR1 and CDR2 are SGHAT and FQNNGV. The V end lost 5 bases, the J end lost 4 bases, and 9 bases lay between the germline ends.

The chain is built from TRBV15 and TRBJ2-3; 7 nucleotides agree with TRBD1. CDR1 LNHNV and CDR2 YYDKDF come from the germline V gene (reference sequence). The CDR3 spans 16 residues. V gave up 1 base and J gave up 2 bases; unmatched junction bases: 6. The CDR3 coding sequence is TGTGCCACCAGCAGAGTCGGGACAGAAAACACAGATACGCAGTATTTT. Protein product: CATSRVGTENTDTQYF. Together with reference TRBV15 and TRBJ2-3, the CDR3 gives the full variable domain: DAMVIQNPRYQVTQFGKPVTLSCSQTLNHNVMYWYQQKSSQAPKLLFHYYDKDFNNEADTPDNFQSRRPNTSFCFLDIRSPGLGDTAMYLCATSRVGTENTDTQYFGPGTRLTVL.

The chain is built from TRBV27 and TRBJ2-5; D uncertain. CDR1 and CDR2 (germline): MNHEY, SMNVEV (reference sequence). The ends were cut back, 3 bases at V and 2 bases at J, with 10 bases in the middle. The CDR3 has 14 amino acids. CDR3 nucleotides: TGTGCCAGCAGTTTTATGCCTAGGCAAGAGACCCAGTACTTC. It specifies CASSFMPRQETQYF.

The V gene is TRBV7-2, the J gene TRBJ2-7, with no clear D. The CDR3 is made up of 14 amino acids. V was shortened by 6 bases and J by 2 bases, with 14 bases between the two germline ends. Per the germline V gene, CDR1 is SGHTA and CDR2 is FQGNSA. CDR3 nucleotides: TGTGCCAGCAGACTCCAGGCAGGCCCCTACGAGCAGTACTTC. It yields the protein CASRLQAGPYEQYF.

The V gene is TRBV10-3, the J gene TRBJ1-1; D gene ambiguous. Germline V gene lookup returns CDR1 ENHRY and CDR2 SYGVKD. This CDR3 has 13 residues. V was pared by 10 bases and J by 1 base, with 13 bases between. DNA for the CDR3: TGTGCCACGAGGGTCCTGGAGAACACTGAAGCTTTCTTT. This codes for CATRVLENTEAFF.